This T cell receptor (beta chain) was profiled in a study of blood T cells in healthy people across ages. The overall study: Template switching recovered approximately one barcoded beta molecule for every two T cells. Findings and caveats of the study: Naive CD4+ cells and diversity were both higher in long-lived donors than in aged donors.

CDR1 and CDR2 from the germline V gene are ENHRY and SYGVKD. V shed 3 bases and J 3 bases; nucleotides not matched to a gene: 4. The CDR3 extends over 15 amino acids. Note on this clonotype: Its antigen is not known.

With a J-beta primer mix and a sample-barcoded 5' primer, a second PCR ran about 7 to 12 cycles. TCRdb called the 5' RACE reads again in MiXCR, with one record for every CDR3 protein. The sample comprises around 970,000 distinct CDR3 sequences, just over 50% of which are singletons, and about a fifth rests with the top ten. The TCR sequence derives from a woman aged 55-75 years in good health. J is TRBJ2-2 and V is TRBV10-3; TRBD2 matches at 7 bases. The sequenced sample was blood. The CDR3 DNA follows: TGTGCCATCAGTGATAGGGGAGGGGACACCGGGGAGCTGTTTTTT. The encoded protein is CAISDRGGDTGELFF.